A single sample gave rise to the 22 T cell receptor beta chains below, sequenced in a study of T cell responses to AZD1222 COVID-19 vaccine. Clones were sequenced by immunoSEQ multiplex PCR, and TCRdb holds only the in-frame ones, with some missing. The sample has over 110,000 clones; about 90% are singletons. The sample consisted of peripheral blood, taken 28 days after the second AZD1222 dose. These receptors all come from an adult who received the AZD1222 COVID-19 vaccine.

This clone was picked up one time. V usage is TRBV5-6 and J usage is TRBJ2-1, with 10 nucleotides matching TRBD2. The CDR3 is 16 amino acids. Germline-derived CDR1 and CDR2 are SGHDT and YYEEEE. V lost 1 base, J lost 6 bases, and 7 bases stayed unmatched. Written as DNA, the CDR3 is TGTGCCAGCAGCTTGTTCCCTAGCGGGAGTTCCAATGAGCAGTTCTTC. It encodes CASSLFPSGSSNEQFF. The full variable domain, in which reference TRBV5-6 and TRBJ2-1 provide the parts outside the CDR3, is DAGVTQSPTHLIKTRGQQVTLRCSPKSGHDTVSWYQQALGQGPQFIFQYYEEEERQRGNFPDRFSGHQFPNYSSELNVNALLLGDSALYLCASSLFPSGSSNEQFFGPGTRLTVL.

The V call is TRBV15, the J call TRBJ2-7; TRBD2 matches at 9 bases. This CDR3 contains 15 residues. Germline-derived CDR1 and CDR2 are LNHNV and YYDKDF (reference sequence). The junction had 8 bases not matched to a gene; V was cut back by 3 bases and J by 5 bases. CDR3 protein: CATSRSGTSYHEQYV. CDR3 nucleotide sequence: TGTGCCACCAGCAGGTCCGGGACTAGCTATCACGAGCAGTACGTC.

CDR3 coding DNA: TGTGCCAGCAGTTACACAGCGTCTAACTATGGCTACACCTTC. Amino acid sequence: CASSYTASNYGYTF. The chain couples TRBV6-5 to TRBJ1-2; no clear D gene. This CDR3 contains 14 residues. Germline V gene data show CDR1 as MNHEY and CDR2 as SVGAGI. Trimming cost V 2 bases and J 0 bases, with 7 bases left between them.

The gene calls are TRBV18 and TRBJ1-5; maybe TRBD1 (5 bases). Germline lookup yields CDR1 KGHSH and CDR2 LQKENI. Trimming took off 3 bases at V and 3 bases at J, with 9 bases between the two ends. This CDR3 contains 14 residues. The CDR3 nucleotides read TGTGCCAGCTCACCGGGGGAGACCAATCAGCCCCAGCATTTT. Amino acids: CASSPGETNQPQHF.

The chain is built from TRBV6-6 and TRBJ2-7, with TRBD1 identical over 7 bases. Trimming cost V 2 bases and J 5 bases; bases outside gene matches: 3. Per the germline V gene, CDR1 is MNHNY and CDR2 is SVGAGI (reference sequence). The CDR3 contains 13 residues. The CDR3 is CASSYDREDEQYV. The CDR3 region has the DNA TGTGCCAGCAGTTACGACAGGGAAGACGAGCAGTACGTC.

The chain links TRBV27 to TRBJ2-7, with 7 bases that match TRBD2. The CDR3 extends over 17 amino acids. V was clipped by 5 bases and J by 7 bases; unmatched bases: 20. Per the germline V gene, CDR1 is MNHEY and CDR2 is SMNVEV (reference sequence). The CDR3 DNA reads as TGTGCCAGCAGTCTCAGTTTCCATACGGCGGGAGTTGGAGAGCAGTACTTC. Amino acids: CASSLSFHTAGVGEQYF.

This clone was seen more than once but under ten times. The chain uses TRBV30 and TRBJ1-1, with TRBD1 as a possible D gene (5 bases). CDR1 and CDR2 from the germline V gene are GTSNPN and SVGIG (reference sequence). The CDR3 consists of 15 residues. V shed 2 bases and J shed 3 bases, with 16 bases lying between them. CDR3 amino acids: CAWSRWGGADTEAFF. The CDR3 region has the DNA TGTGCCTGGAGTAGGTGGGGGGGAGCGGACACTGAAGCTTTCTTT.

The V gene is TRBV24-1, the J gene TRBJ2-1, with 10 bases identical to TRBD1. The V gene's germline CDR1 is KGHDR and CDR2 SFDVKD. Unmatched junction bases numbered 14, after V lost 3 bases and J lost 10 bases. CDR3 length: 17 residues. CDR3: CATSDLPGTGDSREQFF. Here the CDR3 DNA reads TGTGCCACCAGTGATCTGCCGGGGACAGGGGATTCTCGCGAGCAGTTCTTC.

This CDR3 reads CASDRGYGYTF. As DNA, the CDR3 is TGTGCCAGTGACAGGGGCTATGGCTACACCTTC. The chain joins TRBV19 to TRBJ1-2; TRBD1 agrees at 8 bases. The CDR3 has 11 amino acids. V dropped 8 bases and J dropped 4; count of bases not matched to a gene: 0. Looked up from germline, CDR1 is LNHDA and CDR2 is SQIVND (reference sequence).

The genes are TRBV12-3 or TRBV12-4 and TRBJ1-1; D is perhaps TRBD1 (6 bases). The CDR3 extends over 13 amino acids. V was clipped by 1 base and J by 3 bases, with 6 bases between them. For the CDR3, the DNA is TGTGCCAGCAGTTTAGGACAGGACACTGAAGCTTTCTTT. Its protein is CASSLGQDTEAFF.

This chain connects TRBV3-1 (or the pseudogene TRBV3-2) to TRBJ1-1; D remains ambiguous. This CDR3 is 15 amino acids long. Trimming left V 2 bases short and J 0 bases short, with 10 bases between. Germline V gene lookup returns CDR1 LGHDT and CDR2 YNNKEL (reference sequence). CDR3 coding DNA: TGTGCCAGCAGCCAACAGGCAGTAATGAACACTGAAGCTTTCTTT. Its protein is CASSQQAVMNTEAFF.

The chain links TRBV4-1 to TRBJ1-6; unclear D gene. Germline CDR1 reads MGHRA; CDR2 reads YSYEKL. The V and J ends lost 0 bases and 4 bases respectively, with 13 bases between them. The CDR3 loop spans 17 amino acids. CDR3 nucleotides: TGCGCCAGCAGCCAAGATATGCCGAGGGAGTATAATTCACCCCTCCACTTT. Translated: CASSQDMPREYNSPLHF.

The rearrangement links TRBV6-5 to TRBJ1-5; D is perhaps TRBD1 (6 bases). V lost 5 bases, J lost 7 bases, and 12 bases lay in between. CDR3 length: 13 residues. Germline CDR1 and CDR2: MNHEY and SVGAGI. CDR3 nucleotide sequence: TGTGCCAGCAGTAATGGGGGGGGCCAGCCCCAGCATTTT. It codes for CASSNGGGQPQHF.

The V and J genes are TRBV19 and TRBJ1-5; D gene unclear. CDR1 and CDR2 from the germline V gene are LNHDA and SQIVND (reference sequence). The CDR3 totals 15 residues. Trimming pared 6 bases from V and 4 bases from J, leaving 16 bases between. As DNA, the CDR3 is TGTGCCAGTAGCTTGGGCGTTGGTCGGAATCAGCCCCAGCATTTT. Translating gives CASSLGVGRNQPQHF.

The sample holds one count of this clone. CDR3 region: CASSLDPSGSITGELFF. Written as DNA, the CDR3 is TGTGCCAGCAGCTTAGATCCTAGCGGGAGTATTACCGGGGAGCTGTTTTTT. The chain uses TRBV11-3 and TRBJ2-2, with TRBD2 matching 10 bases. With 0 bases clipped from V and 5 bases from J, the junction kept 6 bases outside the gene matches. CDR1 and CDR2 from the germline V gene are SGHNT and YENEEA. The CDR3 runs 17 residues.

The J gene is TRBJ2-4, the V gene TRBV19; D possibly uses TRBD1 or TRBD2 (5 bases each). This CDR3 is built from 15 residues. V was trimmed by 4 bases and J by 7 bases, leaving 17 bases between them. Germline V gene data show CDR1 as LNHDA and CDR2 as SQIVND (reference sequence). The DNA of the CDR3 is TGTGCCAGTAGTAATCACCGGGGCAAGGAGAACATTCAGTACTTC. Its translation: CASSNHRGKENIQYF.

This clone appeared a few times. V usage is TRBV27 and J usage is TRBJ2-1; 7 bases line up with TRBD2. CDR1 and CDR2 from the germline V gene are MNHEY and SMNVEV (reference sequence). The junction had 4 bases not matched to a gene; V was cut back by 8 bases and J by 0 bases. The CDR3 contains 14 residues. The CDR3 DNA reads as TGTGCCAGCCAACTAGCGTCCTCCTACAATGAGCAGTTCTTC. As protein: CASQLASSYNEQFF.

The rearrangement uses TRBV9 and TRBJ2-2, with TRBD1 matching 8 bases. V was pared by 3 bases and J by 6 bases, with 10 bases of the junction left unmatched. The V gene's germline CDR1 is SGDLS and CDR2 YYNGEE. This CDR3 is 16 amino acids long. The CDR3 coding sequence is TGTGCCAGCAGCGGGCGGACAGGGTCATACCCCGGGGAGCTGTTTTTT. It is translated as CASSGRTGSYPGELFF.

The genes are TRBV10-3 and TRBJ1-2, with 8 nucleotides matching TRBD1. The germline gives CDR1 ENHRY, CDR2 SYGVKD. V lost 0 bases to trimming and J lost 6 bases; unmatched junction nucleotides: 3. The length of the CDR3 is 14 residues. CDR3 coding DNA: TGTGCCATCAGTGAGTCGGACAGGGTAAATGGCTACACCTTC. This encodes CAISESDRVNGYTF.

V and J are TRBV19 and TRBJ2-3; perhaps TRBD1 as D (5 bases). The germline V gene has CDR1 LNHDA and CDR2 SQIVND (reference sequence). The CDR3 has 13 residues. Trimming stripped 6 bases from V and 0 bases from J, with 7 bases between. CDR3 sequence reads: CASRTASTDTQYF. The CDR3 coding sequence is TGTGCCAGTAGGACAGCGAGCACAGATACGCAGTATTTT.

The chain is built from TRBV2 and TRBJ1-5; TRBD1 might be the D (6 bases). The germline V gene encodes CDR1 SNHLY and CDR2 FYNNEI. This CDR3 is 14 amino acids long. V was pared by 7 bases and J by 7 bases, with 17 bases between. This chain's CDR3 is CASKPEGVRQPQHF. In DNA form, the CDR3 reads TGTGCCAGCAAGCCCGAGGGGGTCCGGCAGCCCCAGCATTTT.

The chain carries TRBV9 and TRBJ2-3, with TRBD2 as a possible D gene (6 bases). CDR3 size: 16 residues. Trimming left V 4 bases short and J 0 bases short, with 15 bases between. The V gene's germline CDR1 is SGDLS and CDR2 YYNGEE. The DNA for the CDR3 is TGTGCCAGCAGCCCGCTCGGAGCGGGCAGCACAGATACGCAGTATTTT. Translating it yields CASSPLGAGSTDTQYF.